These T cell receptor beta chains were read from a single sample in a study of T cells in Graves' hyperthyroidism and ophthalmopathy. Via MiXCR, TCRdb re-called the multiplex PCR reads, giving one row per CDR3 protein. The sample carries roughly 750,000 distinct CDR3 sequences, about 17% recorded once. Sequencing input: blood. These receptors were collected from a man aged 18 to 30 with Graves' hyperthyroidism. Each CDR3 is given with its conserved first and last residue. Each record gives: V gene, clone size, D gene, J gene, CDR3 protein, CDR3 DNA. D genes are given only for firm matches. The size entry is marked missing in some rows and otherwise reads once, few, many or a size class.

v_call: TRBV27
clone_size: -
d_call: TRBD1
j_call: TRBJ1-5
cdr3_aa: CASSPGQTGNQPQHF
cdr3_nt: TGTGCCAGCAGCCCGGGACAGACCGGCAATCAGCCCCAGCATTTT

v_call: TRBV4-1
clone_size: once
d_call: -
j_call: TRBJ2-3
cdr3_aa: CASSQGRRRQDTQYF
cdr3_nt: TGCGCCAGCAGCCAAGGACGTCGCCGCCAAGATACGCAGTATTTT

v_call: TRBV25-1
clone_size: few
d_call: -
j_call: TRBJ1-1
cdr3_aa: CASSEYEAGENTEAFF
cdr3_nt: TGTGCCAGCAGTGAATATGAGGCAGGGGAGAACACTGAAGCTTTCTTT

v_call: TRBV6-5
clone_size: -
d_call: -
j_call: TRBJ1-5
cdr3_aa: CASSSRLAGGVDTQHF
cdr3_nt: TGTGCCAGCAGTTCCCGACTAGCGGGAGGTGTAGATACGCAGCATTTT

v_call: TRBV28
clone_size: many
d_call: TRBD1
j_call: TRBJ1-2
cdr3_aa: CASSFPGGEGGYTF
cdr3_nt: TGTGCCAGCAGTTTTCCAGGGGGCGAAGGAGGCTACACCTTC

v_call: TRBV20-1
clone_size: few
d_call: TRBD2
j_call: TRBJ2-1
cdr3_aa: CSARDEREGYNEQFF
cdr3_nt: TGCAGTGCTAGAGATGAGCGGGAGGGCTACAATGAGCAGTTCTTC

v_call: TRBV6-1
clone_size: -
d_call: -
j_call: TRBJ1-5
cdr3_aa: CASTQRHLYSNQPQHF
cdr3_nt: TGTGCCAGCACCCAAAGGCATCTTTATAGCAATCAGCCCCAGCATTTT

v_call: TRBV12-3/TRBV12-4
clone_size: few
d_call: -
j_call: TRBJ2-7
cdr3_aa: CASRWTVGSYEQYF
cdr3_nt: TGTGCCAGCAGGTGGACTGTGGGCTCCTACGAGCAGTACTTC

v_call: TRBV28
clone_size: many
d_call: TRBD2
j_call: TRBJ2-5
cdr3_aa: CASRGLSGRETQYF
cdr3_nt: TGTGCCAGCAGGGGACTTAGCGGGAGGGAGACCCAGTACTTC

v_call: TRBV20-1
clone_size: many
d_call: -
j_call: TRBJ2-7
cdr3_aa: CSASKTVGYEQYF
cdr3_nt: TGCAGTGCTAGTAAGACAGTAGGCTACGAGCAGTACTTC

v_call: TRBV6-1
clone_size: many
d_call: TRBD1
j_call: TRBJ2-5
cdr3_aa: CASSLEDGQGEETQYF
cdr3_nt: TGTGCCAGCAGCCTGGAGGATGGACAGGGAGAAGAGACCCAGTACTTC

v_call: TRBV6-2/TRBV6-3
clone_size: many
d_call: -
j_call: TRBJ1-5
cdr3_aa: CASTTRGANQPQHF
cdr3_nt: TGTGCCAGCACAACCCGAGGGGCCAATCAGCCCCAGCATTTT

v_call: TRBV5-5
clone_size: few
d_call: -
j_call: TRBJ2-7
cdr3_aa: CASTSVGPSRLEQYF
cdr3_nt: TGTGCCAGCACCTCGGTAGGCCCCTCCCGACTCGAGCAGTACTTC

v_call: TRBV24-1
clone_size: -
d_call: -
j_call: TRBJ2-3
cdr3_aa: CATSAPGLTDTQYF
cdr3_nt: TGTGCCACCAGTGCCCCGGGCCTCACAGATACGCAGTATTTT

v_call: TRBV2
clone_size: few
d_call: TRBD1
j_call: TRBJ2-4
cdr3_aa: CASKIKGALAKNIQYF
cdr3_nt: TGTGCCAGCAAAATCAAGGGGGCCTTAGCCAAAAACATTCAGTACTTC

v_call: TRBV30
clone_size: many
d_call: -
j_call: TRBJ2-5
cdr3_aa: CAWSAVAQETQYF
cdr3_nt: TGTGCCTGGTCAGCTGTGGCGCAAGAGACCCAGTACTTC

v_call: TRBV28
clone_size: few
d_call: TRBD1
j_call: TRBJ1-5
cdr3_aa: CASSSFDRGDYNQPQHF
cdr3_nt: TGTGCCAGCAGTTCCTTTGACAGGGGGGATTACAATCAGCCCCAGCATTTT

v_call: TRBV20-1
clone_size: many
d_call: -
j_call: TRBJ2-7
cdr3_aa: CSARGSGSTYEQYF
cdr3_nt: TGCAGTGCTAGAGGGAGCGGATCTACCTACGAGCAGTACTTC

v_call: TRBV12-3/TRBV12-4
clone_size: few
d_call: TRBD2
j_call: TRBJ2-7
cdr3_aa: CASSQTSGSGEQYF
cdr3_nt: TGTGCCAGCAGCCAGACTAGCGGGAGTGGCGAGCAGTACTTC

v_call: TRBV28
clone_size: many
d_call: -
j_call: TRBJ2-7
cdr3_aa: CASSPDREGSYEQYF
cdr3_nt: TGTGCCAGCAGTCCGGACAGGGAGGGCTCCTACGAGCAGTACTTC

v_call: TRBV20-1
clone_size: many
d_call: TRBD1
j_call: TRBJ2-5
cdr3_aa: CSARRDRQETQYF
cdr3_nt: TGCAGTGCTAGAAGGGACAGACAAGAGACCCAGTACTTC

v_call: TRBV19
clone_size: -
d_call: TRBD1
j_call: TRBJ2-7
cdr3_aa: CASRKGTAETYEQYF
cdr3_nt: TGTGCCAGTAGAAAAGGGACAGCGGAGACCTACGAGCAGTACTTC

v_call: TRBV11-3
clone_size: -
d_call: TRBD1
j_call: TRBJ2-1
cdr3_aa: CASSWMTGITALSSYNEQFF
cdr3_nt: TGTGCCAGCAGCTGGATGACAGGGATAACAGCACTGAGCTCCTACAATGAGCAGTTCTTC

v_call: TRBV20-1
clone_size: -
d_call: -
j_call: TRBJ2-7
cdr3_aa: CSAIDWRGKYEQYF
cdr3_nt: TGCAGTGCTATTGATTGGCGGGGCAAATACGAGCAGTACTTC

v_call: TRBV29-1
clone_size: -
d_call: TRBD1
j_call: TRBJ1-2
cdr3_aa: CSVSGTGNYGYTF
cdr3_nt: TGCAGCGTTTCCGGGACAGGGAACTATGGCTACACCTTC